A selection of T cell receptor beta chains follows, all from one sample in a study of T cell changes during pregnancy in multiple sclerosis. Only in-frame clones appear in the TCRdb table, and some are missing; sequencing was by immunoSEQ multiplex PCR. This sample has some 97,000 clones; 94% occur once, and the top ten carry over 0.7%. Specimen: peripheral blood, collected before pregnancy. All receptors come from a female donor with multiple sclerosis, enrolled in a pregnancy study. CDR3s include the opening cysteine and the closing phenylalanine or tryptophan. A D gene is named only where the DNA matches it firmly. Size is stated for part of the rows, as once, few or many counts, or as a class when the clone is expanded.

TGTGCCAGCAGCCGCCGGGGGGGTGGAAACACCATATATTTT CASSRRGGGNTIYF TRBJ1-3 - 14 TRBV5-4 -
TGTGCCAGCAGCTCGGATTGGAGGGGCGAGCAGTACTTC CASSSDWRGEQYF TRBJ2-7 - 13 TRBV5-8 -
TGTGCCAGCAGCGTAGACAGGGACGAGCAGTACTTC CASSVDRDEQYF TRBJ2-7 - 12 TRBV9 -
TGCGCCAGCAGCCAAGTAGGTCGACAGAGAAGCTCCTACGAGCAGTACTTC CASSQVGRQRSSYEQYF TRBJ2-7 once 17 TRBV4-1 -
TGCGCCAGCAGCCCGACAGCAACTAATGAAAAACTGTTTTTT CASSPTATNEKLFF TRBJ1-4 - 14 TRBV5-1 -
TGTGCCAGCAGCTTGGCCCAGGGAGGGGATCAGCCCCAGCATTTT CASSLAQGGDQPQHF TRBJ1-5 - 15 TRBV5-8 -
TGTGCCTGGAGTGTACTAGTTGGGACTAGCGGGAGCGATGAGCAGTTCTTC CAWSVLVGTSGSDEQFF TRBJ2-1 - 17 TRBV30 TRBD2
TGTGCCAGCATGACTGACAGGGCTTTCTACAATGAGCAGTTCTTC CASMTDRAFYNEQFF TRBJ2-1 once 15 TRBV27 TRBD1
TGCGCCAGCAGCCAAAGAGGGCGGTTGGGCTCCTACAATGAGCAGTTCTTC CASSQRGRLGSYNEQFF TRBJ2-1 - 17 TRBV4-1 -
TGTGCCAGTAGTATGTGGGGACAGGGTGTTAATCAGCCCCAGCATTTT CASSMWGQGVNQPQHF TRBJ1-5 - 16 TRBV19 TRBD1